This is a list of T cell receptor beta chains from one sample in a study of T cells in Graves' hyperthyroidism and ophthalmopathy. MiXCR, applied by TCRdb to the multiplex PCR reads, yields one record per CDR3 protein. The table shows about 840,000 distinct CDR3 sequences, with approximately 40% occurring only once. Sequencing was carried out using blood. The receptors come from a man aged 18 to 30 with Graves' hyperthyroidism. Each CDR3 is given with its conserved first and last residue. The D gene is left open where the match is weak. A row's size may be missing; if present it is once, few, many or a size class.

few	-	TRBJ1-2	TRBV12-5	TGTGCTAGTGGTCTCCACGGGCGGACTCGGGGTTTCACCTTC	CASGLHGRTRGFTF
-	-	TRBJ2-5	TRBV7-9	TGTGCCAGCAGCTTGATTGGCCAACAAGAGACCCAGTACTTC	CASSLIGQQETQYF
-	-	TRBJ1-6	TRBV15	TGTGCCACCAGCTCGGCAGGTCCAAATTCACCCCTCCACTTT	CATSSAGPNSPLHF
many	-	TRBJ1-3	TRBV29-1	TGCAGCGTTATCACTGGAAACACCATATATTTT	CSVITGNTIYF
few	-	TRBJ1-1	TRBV7-9	TGTGCCAGCAGCTTCCCCGACAGCTACATGAACACTGAAGCTTTCTTT	CASSFPDSYMNTEAFF
many	TRBD1	TRBJ1-6	TRBV9	TGTGCCAGCAGCAACAGGGGTACTTCACCCCTCCACTTT	CASSNRGTSPLHF
-	-	TRBJ1-1	TRBV2	TGTGCCAGCAGTGGACAGGTGAACACTGACGCTTTCTTT	CASSGQVNTDAFF
-	TRBD2	TRBJ2-3	TRBV29-1	TGCAGCGTTGAACTAGCGGGAGGGGCAGATACGCAGTATTTT	CSVELAGGADTQYF
-	-	TRBJ2-5	TRBV7-2	TGTGCCAGCAGCTCTCGCCCGGAGACCCAGTACTTC	CASSSRPETQYF
-	TRBD1	TRBJ2-7	TRBV7-3	TGCGCCAGCAGGGACCCAGGGGGATACGAGCAGTACTTC	CASRDPGGYEQYF
many	-	TRBJ1-1	TRBV29-1	TGCAGCGCACAACCTTTACAGGGAGGGTACACTGAAGCTTTCTTT	CSAQPLQGGYTEAFF
many	-	TRBJ2-7	TRBV7-8	TGTGCCAGCAGCTTAGGTACTCTTGGCGAGCAGTACTTC	CASSLGTLGEQYF
few	-	TRBJ2-7	TRBV5-1	TGCGCCAGCAGCGGACTACTGAGTGCAGAGCAGTACTTC	CASSGLLSAEQYF
-	-	TRBJ1-3	TRBV7-2	TGTGCCAGCAGCCCGTCTGCGGATGGCGGGGCATACTCTGGAAACACCATATATTTT	CASSPSADGGAYSGNTIYF
-	-	TRBJ2-7	TRBV20-1	TGCAGTGCTAGTGGGACCCGCGCCGCCTACGAGCAGTACTTC	CSASGTRAAYEQYF
-	-	TRBJ2-2	TRBV15	TGTGCCACCAGCAGCTGGGGCAGGTCCACCGGGGAGCTGTTTTTT	CATSSWGRSTGELFF
once	TRBD1	TRBJ1-2	TRBV10-2	TGTGCCAGCAGTTATTCCGGGACAGACGTCTATGGCTACACCTTC	CASSYSGTDVYGYTF
-	-	TRBJ1-1	TRBV11-2	TGTGCCAGCAGCTCAGACTGGGTACCAGGAGACACTGAAGCTTTCTTT	CASSSDWVPGDTEAFF
-	-	TRBJ1-3	TRBV14	TGTGCCAGCAGCCAAGATCGGCCATTCTCTGGAAACACCATATATTTT	CASSQDRPFSGNTIYF
few	-	TRBJ2-7	TRBV9	TGTGCCAGCAGTGTAGGACCATTCTACGAGCAGTACTTC	CASSVGPFYEQYF
-	-	TRBJ1-4	TRBV2	TGTGCCAGCAGCCTAGAGGCGGACCCCAATGAAAAACTGTTTTTT	CASSLEADPNEKLFF
-	TRBD2	TRBJ2-5	TRBV10-3	TGTGCCATCAGGCGACTAGCGGGGGGTTTAGAGACCCAGTACTTC	CAIRRLAGGLETQYF
many	TRBD2	TRBJ2-5	TRBV10-3	TGTGCCATCAGTGACGGGACTAGCGGACAGGTTGGAGAGACCCAGTACTTC	CAISDGTSGQVGETQYF
-	-	TRBJ2-7	TRBV6-6	TGTGCCAGCACTAAGGGCCGGGCCTACGAGCAGTACTTC	CASTKGRAYEQYF
-	TRBD1	TRBJ2-6	TRBV5-1	TGCGCCGGCAGCCCAGCGACAGGGGCGGGAACTGGGGCCAACGTCCTGACTTTC	CAGSPATGAGTGANVLTF
many	TRBD1	TRBJ1-5	TRBV7-2	TGTGCCAGCACGTTGCAAGGGGGCGTTCAGCCCCAGCATTTT	CASTLQGGVQPQHF
-	TRBD1	TRBJ2-7	TRBV2	TGTGCCAGCAGTGAGGGACAGGTGCTGTCCTACGAGCAGTACTTC	CASSEGQVLSYEQYF
few	-	TRBJ2-5	TRBV18	TGTGCCAGCTCAGCGACTGAAGGGACCCAGTACTTC	CASSATEGTQYF
many	-	TRBJ2-7	TRBV25-1	TGTGCCAGCAGTGAATACGGAGGGGCCGAGCAGTACTTC	CASSEYGGAEQYF
-	TRBD2	TRBJ2-7	TRBV6-1	TGTGCCAGCAGTCCCAATGGCGGGAGGTTCTACGAGCAGTACTTC	CASSPNGGRFYEQYF
-	-	TRBJ1-2	TRBV5-6	TGTGCCAGCAGCCCGGACAGACGGCCTAACTATGGCTACACCTTC	CASSPDRRPNYGYTF
few	TRBD1	TRBJ2-3	TRBV10-3	TGTGCCATCAGGGCCGGACAGGGTGGAGATACGCAGTATTTT	CAIRAGQGGDTQYF
-	TRBD1	TRBJ1-2	TRBV19	TGTGCCAGTAGTTTCAGTCGGACAGGGGAAGGCTACACCTTC	CASSFSRTGEGYTF
-	-	TRBJ1-4	TRBV2	TGTGCCACTGTGGGGGGGCAGGGAAATGAAAAACTGTTTTTT	CATVGGQGNEKLFF
-	-	TRBJ1-5	TRBV6-5	TGTGCCAGCAGTGAAACAGGGTTTCAGAATCAGCCCCAGCATTTT	CASSETGFQNQPQHF
-	TRBD1	TRBJ2-5	TRBV14	TGTGCCAGCAGCCAGCAGACAGGGGTCCAAGAGACCCAGTACTTC	CASSQQTGVQETQYF
-	-	TRBJ2-6	TRBV20-1	TGCAGTGCTAAGAGCGGTACGGGCTCATCTGGGGCCAACGTCCTGACTTTC	CSAKSGTGSSGANVLTF
many	-	TRBJ2-7	TRBV10-1	TGCGCCAGCCCGGGACGCGGATGCTACGAGCAGTACTTC	CASPGRGCYEQYF
-	TRBD1	TRBJ1-5	TRBV7-9	TGTGCCAGCAGCTTAGAAGGGACAGGGAAAGAGACCCAGCATTTT	CASSLEGTGKETQHF
-	-	TRBJ1-2	TRBV6-1	TGTGCCAGCAGTGAGATCTTAGCTAACTATGGCTACACCTTC	CASSEILANYGYTF
-	-	TRBJ2-5	TRBV6-6	TGTGCCAGCAGTTCAGAGATGCAAGAGACCCAGTACTTC	CASSSEMQETQYF
-	-	TRBJ1-1	TRBV2	TGTGCCAGCAGCACTCCGACAGGACTTGGCGCTTTCTTT	CASSTPTGLGAFF
few	-	TRBJ2-7	TRBV9	TGTGCCAGCAGCGTAAGTGGGGGGGCGGTCGACTTCTACGAGCAGTACTTC	CASSVSGGAVDFYEQYF
-	-	TRBJ1-4	TRBV2	TGTGCCACCCCACGGGGGAGCAATGAAAAACTGTTTTTT	CATPRGSNEKLFF
few	-	TRBJ2-7	TRBV7-9	TGTGCCAGCAGCTTCGGACCTTTGAGCTCCTACGAGCAGTACTTC	CASSFGPLSSYEQYF
-	-	TRBJ1-1	TRBV12-3/TRBV12-4	TGTGCCAGCAGTTGGGACAACGAAGCTTTCTTT	CASSWDNEAFF
-	TRBD1	TRBJ1-3	TRBV6-5	TGTGCCAGCAGTTACTCCCGAGGGGGCGGAAACACCATATATTTT	CASSYSRGGGNTIYF
-	-	TRBJ2-7	TRBV7-9	TGTGCCAGCAGCCATCAGACGGGGCTCGACTCCTACGAGCAGTACTTC	CASSHQTGLDSYEQYF
many	-	TRBJ2-6	TRBV19	TGTGCCAGTAGTTCGGGTCTTTCGAGCTCTGGGGCCAACGTCCTGACTTTC	CASSSGLSSSGANVLTF
-	-	TRBJ1-2	TRBV7-6	TGTGCCAGCAGCCAAGGGCAGGGTGAAGGCTACACCTTC	CASSQGQGEGYTF
-	-	TRBJ1-1	TRBV10-3	TGTGCCAGCAGTGAGCGAGAAGGGCGGACGGCTTTCTTT	CASSEREGRTAFF